Listed below are T cell receptor beta chains from one sample, sequenced in a study of Ad26.COV2.S vaccination and SARS-CoV-2 variants. Libraries were prepared by immunoSEQ multiplex PCR; TCRdb keeps only in-frame clonotypes and omits some of them. Of around 400,000 clones listed, about 80% are singletons. Sequenced material: peripheral blood, taken in a trial of Ad26.COV2.S vaccine versus placebo. Every receptor here comes from a person between 18 and 65 years old who received the Ad26.COV2.S COVID-19 vaccine or a placebo. Both conserved end residues are part of each CDR3. The order of the fields is V gene, J gene, CDR3 length, clone size, D gene, CDR3 DNA, CDR3 protein. The D gene is left open where the match is weak. Rows may omit the clone size; those that give it use once, few, many or a size class.

V gene: TRBV11-3; J gene: TRBJ2-4; CDR3 length: 16; clone size: once; D gene: TRBD1; CDR3 DNA: TGTGCCAGCAGCTCCTCCGGAGGCAGGGGGCGAAACATTCAGTACTTC; CDR3 protein: CASSSSGGRGRNIQYF
V gene: TRBV27; J gene: TRBJ2-7; CDR3 length: 14; clone size: NA; D gene: NA; CDR3 DNA: TGTGCCAGCAGTTATGGGGGGAGCTCCTACGAGCAGTACTTC; CDR3 protein: CASSYGGSSYEQYF
V gene: TRBV4-3; J gene: TRBJ2-7; CDR3 length: 16; clone size: NA; D gene: NA; CDR3 DNA: TGCGCCAGCAGCCAAGAACACGGGTACATTTCCTACGAGCAGTACTTC; CDR3 protein: CASSQEHGYISYEQYF
V gene: TRBV5-4; J gene: TRBJ1-5; CDR3 length: 16; clone size: NA; D gene: NA; CDR3 DNA: TGTGCCAGCAGCTTTAGTGACGGACTCCTGGGGCAGCCCCAGCATTTT; CDR3 protein: CASSFSDGLLGQPQHF
V gene: TRBV2; J gene: TRBJ2-7; CDR3 length: 11; clone size: NA; D gene: NA; CDR3 DNA: TGTGCCAGCAGTAAGATTTACGAGCAGTACTTC; CDR3 protein: CASSKIYEQYF
V gene: TRBV6-2/TRBV6-3; J gene: TRBJ1-1; CDR3 length: 13; clone size: NA; D gene: NA; CDR3 DNA: TGTGCCAGCAGTTACTTGTCAAAATTCGAAGCTTTCTTT; CDR3 protein: CASSYLSKFEAFF
V gene: TRBV10-2; J gene: TRBJ2-7; CDR3 length: 15; clone size: few; D gene: TRBD2; CDR3 DNA: TGCGCCAGCAGTGAGCGCCGACTAGCGGCCTACGAGCAGTACTTC; CDR3 protein: CASSERRLAAYEQYF
V gene: TRBV18; J gene: TRBJ2-7; CDR3 length: 16; clone size: NA; D gene: TRBD1; CDR3 DNA: TGTGCCAGCTCCCGTATAACCGGGACAGGGTTCCACGAGCAGTACTTC; CDR3 protein: CASSRITGTGFHEQYF
V gene: TRBV5-4; J gene: TRBJ1-1; CDR3 length: 15; clone size: NA; D gene: NA; CDR3 DNA: TGTGCCAGCAGCCCATACCTTACGTTGAACACTGAAGCTTTCTTT; CDR3 protein: CASSPYLTLNTEAFF
V gene: TRBV9; J gene: TRBJ1-6; CDR3 length: 15; clone size: NA; D gene: NA; CDR3 DNA: TGTGCCAGCAGCGTGGGAGGACAGCTCCCGGGGCCCCTCCACTTT; CDR3 protein: CASSVGGQLPGPLHF
V gene: TRBV25-1; J gene: TRBJ1-1; CDR3 length: 14; clone size: NA; D gene: NA; CDR3 DNA: TGTGCCAGCAGTGAATCGTCGGGAGACACTGAAGCTTTCTTT; CDR3 protein: CASSESSGDTEAFF
V gene: TRBV6-5; J gene: TRBJ1-6; CDR3 length: 13; clone size: NA; D gene: NA; CDR3 DNA: TGTGCCAGCTGTAGGGGGTATAATTCACCCCTCCACTTT; CDR3 protein: CASCRGYNSPLHF
V gene: TRBV4-1; J gene: TRBJ2-7; CDR3 length: 16; clone size: NA; D gene: TRBD1; CDR3 DNA: TGCGCCAGTTCAGATATAACCGGGACAGGGGCCTACGAGCAGTACTTC; CDR3 protein: CASSDITGTGAYEQYF
V gene: TRBV29-1; J gene: TRBJ2-3; CDR3 length: 13; clone size: NA; D gene: NA; CDR3 DNA: TGCAGCGTTGACGGACCTAGCACAGATACGCAGTATTTT; CDR3 protein: CSVDGPSTDTQYF
V gene: TRBV2; J gene: TRBJ2-5; CDR3 length: 15; clone size: NA; D gene: NA; CDR3 DNA: TGTGCCAGCAGTGGGGTGACTTGGGGAGAAGAGACCCAGTACTTC; CDR3 protein: CASSGVTWGEETQYF
V gene: TRBV5-1; J gene: TRBJ2-3; CDR3 length: 14; clone size: once; D gene: TRBD1; CDR3 DNA: TGCGCCAGCAGGCTGACAGGGGGCACAGATACGCAGTATTTT; CDR3 protein: CASRLTGGTDTQYF
V gene: TRBV7-9; J gene: TRBJ1-2; CDR3 length: 12; clone size: NA; D gene: NA; CDR3 DNA: TGTGCCAGCAGCTCAGGGAACTATGGCTACACCTTC; CDR3 protein: CASSSGNYGYTF
V gene: TRBV7-9; J gene: TRBJ1-1; CDR3 length: 15; clone size: NA; D gene: NA; CDR3 DNA: TGTGCCAGCAGCTTATCGTGGGCCAATTTGGCTGAAGCTTTCTTT; CDR3 protein: CASSLSWANLAEAFF
V gene: TRBV4-1; J gene: TRBJ1-5; CDR3 length: 15; clone size: few; D gene: NA; CDR3 DNA: TGCGCCAGCAGCCAAGTGGCCCTTTCCTATCAGCCCCAGCATTTT; CDR3 protein: CASSQVALSYQPQHF
V gene: TRBV4-3; J gene: TRBJ2-7; CDR3 length: 14; clone size: NA; D gene: TRBD1; CDR3 DNA: TGCGCCAGCAGCCAAGCCGGACAGGGCTACGAGCAGTACTTC; CDR3 protein: CASSQAGQGYEQYF
V gene: TRBV27; J gene: TRBJ2-7; CDR3 length: 14; clone size: NA; D gene: NA; CDR3 DNA: TGTGCCAGCAGTTTACAGGGGACCTCCTACGAGCAGTACTTC; CDR3 protein: CASSLQGTSYEQYF
V gene: TRBV15; J gene: TRBJ1-5; CDR3 length: 13; clone size: few; D gene: NA; CDR3 DNA: TGTGCCACCAGCAGAGATTGGGCTCAGCCCCAGCATTTT; CDR3 protein: CATSRDWAQPQHF
V gene: TRBV28; J gene: TRBJ1-6; CDR3 length: 15; clone size: NA; D gene: NA; CDR3 DNA: TGTGCCAGCAGTTTAGCGGTCGCAGGGCTCTCACCCCTCCACTTT; CDR3 protein: CASSLAVAGLSPLHF
V gene: TRBV5-1; J gene: TRBJ2-2; CDR3 length: 12; clone size: NA; D gene: NA; CDR3 DNA: TGCGCCAGCAGATTTGACACCGGGGAGCTGTTTTTT; CDR3 protein: CASRFDTGELFF
V gene: TRBV6-5; J gene: TRBJ2-7; CDR3 length: 14; clone size: NA; D gene: TRBD2; CDR3 DNA: TGTGCCAGCAGTCAACCGGGACTAGCATTCGAGCAGTACTTC; CDR3 protein: CASSQPGLAFEQYF
V gene: TRBV6-2/TRBV6-3; J gene: TRBJ2-2; CDR3 length: 18; clone size: few; D gene: TRBD2; CDR3 DNA: TGTGCCAGCAGTTCCCCGGGACTAGCGGGAGTGATCACCGGGGAGCTGTTTTTT; CDR3 protein: CASSSPGLAGVITGELFF
V gene: TRBV18; J gene: TRBJ1-4; CDR3 length: 12; clone size: NA; D gene: NA; CDR3 DNA: TGTGCCAGCTCACCGTCAAATGAAAAACTGTTTTTT; CDR3 protein: CASSPSNEKLFF
V gene: TRBV28; J gene: TRBJ2-7; CDR3 length: 15; clone size: NA; D gene: TRBD2; CDR3 DNA: TGTGCCAGCAGTCGGCCGGGGACTAGGGGCTACGAGCAGTACTTC; CDR3 protein: CASSRPGTRGYEQYF
V gene: TRBV7-2; J gene: TRBJ2-7; CDR3 length: 15; clone size: NA; D gene: NA; CDR3 DNA: TGTGCCAGCAGCTTCAGACAGGACCGGCCCTACGAGCAGTACTTC; CDR3 protein: CASSFRQDRPYEQYF
V gene: TRBV10-3; J gene: TRBJ1-5; CDR3 length: 15; clone size: few; D gene: TRBD1; CDR3 DNA: TGTGCCACTAGATTACCCGGACAGGCCAATCAGCCCCAGCATTTT; CDR3 protein: CATRLPGQANQPQHF
V gene: TRBV30; J gene: TRBJ2-3; CDR3 length: 12; clone size: NA; D gene: NA; CDR3 DNA: TGTGCCTGGACAGAACCCACAGATACGCAGTATTTT; CDR3 protein: CAWTEPTDTQYF
V gene: TRBV4-1; J gene: TRBJ2-7; CDR3 length: 17; clone size: NA; D gene: NA; CDR3 DNA: TGCGCCAGCAGCCAAGGGCGGGCCCGGATCAGCTCCTACGAGCAGTACTTC; CDR3 protein: CASSQGRARISSYEQYF
V gene: TRBV5-1; J gene: TRBJ2-7; CDR3 length: 15; clone size: NA; D gene: NA; CDR3 DNA: TGCGCCAGCAGCTCCCAAGGAGGGATAGGGTACGAGCAGTACTTC; CDR3 protein: CASSSQGGIGYEQYF
V gene: TRBV7-2; J gene: TRBJ2-1; CDR3 length: 15; clone size: NA; D gene: TRBD2; CDR3 DNA: TGTGCCAGCAGCTTAGAACGGGGGGTGGGAAATGAGCAGTTCTTC; CDR3 protein: CASSLERGVGNEQFF
V gene: TRBV3-1/TRBV3-2; J gene: TRBJ2-3; CDR3 length: 15; clone size: NA; D gene: NA; CDR3 DNA: TGTGCCAGCAGCCCAGGACTGAGGGACCCCAATACGCAGTATTTT; CDR3 protein: CASSPGLRDPNTQYF
V gene: TRBV9; J gene: TRBJ2-2; CDR3 length: 13; clone size: few; D gene: NA; CDR3 DNA: TGTGCCAGCAGCGTAGGTGGCACCGGGGAGCTGTTTTTT; CDR3 protein: CASSVGGTGELFF
V gene: TRBV29-1; J gene: TRBJ1-2; CDR3 length: 13; clone size: NA; D gene: NA; CDR3 DNA: TGCAGCGTTGAAGTACGGACACCCTATGGCTACACCTTC; CDR3 protein: CSVEVRTPYGYTF
V gene: TRBV14; J gene: TRBJ1-6; CDR3 length: 15; clone size: NA; D gene: NA; CDR3 DNA: TGTGCCAGCAGCCAAGAACGGACTTATAATTCACCCCTCCACTTT; CDR3 protein: CASSQERTYNSPLHF
V gene: TRBV27; J gene: TRBJ2-1; CDR3 length: 14; clone size: NA; D gene: TRBD1; CDR3 DNA: TGTGCCAGCAGCCGGGACAGGGGCCACAATGAGCAGTTCTTC; CDR3 protein: CASSRDRGHNEQFF
V gene: TRBV12-5; J gene: TRBJ2-7; CDR3 length: 12; clone size: NA; D gene: NA; CDR3 DNA: TGTGCTAGTGGCCACTCCCTTTACGAGCAGTACTTC; CDR3 protein: CASGHSLYEQYF
V gene: TRBV7-3; J gene: TRBJ2-5; CDR3 length: 13; clone size: NA; D gene: NA; CDR3 DNA: TGTGCCAGCAGCTTAAGCAGCCTAGAGACCCAGTACTTC; CDR3 protein: CASSLSSLETQYF
V gene: TRBV23-1; J gene: TRBJ2-7; CDR3 length: 15; clone size: once; D gene: NA; CDR3 DNA: TGCGCCAGCAGTCAATTAGGATGCAGGGCCTACGAGCAGTACTTC; CDR3 protein: CASSQLGCRAYEQYF
V gene: TRBV5-1; J gene: TRBJ2-1; CDR3 length: 15; clone size: NA; D gene: NA; CDR3 DNA: TGCGCCAGCAGCATCCAGGGGGGAGGGTACAATGAGCAGTTCTTC; CDR3 protein: CASSIQGGGYNEQFF
V gene: TRBV5-5; J gene: TRBJ2-7; CDR3 length: 17; clone size: NA; D gene: NA; CDR3 DNA: TGTGCCAGCACCCTTATAAGGGGGGCGGTTTTAATCAACGAGCAGTACTTC; CDR3 protein: CASTLIRGAVLINEQYF
V gene: TRBV11-2; J gene: TRBJ2-7; CDR3 length: 14; clone size: NA; D gene: NA; CDR3 DNA: TGTGCCAGCAGCTTAGACCTGACAGCCTACGAGCAGTACTTC; CDR3 protein: CASSLDLTAYEQYF
V gene: TRBV11-3; J gene: TRBJ2-7; CDR3 length: 14; clone size: NA; D gene: NA; CDR3 DNA: TGTGCCAGCAGCTTATCTGGGACCCCCTACGAGCAGTACTTC; CDR3 protein: CASSLSGTPYEQYF
V gene: TRBV12-3/TRBV12-4; J gene: TRBJ2-2; CDR3 length: 13; clone size: few; D gene: NA; CDR3 DNA: TGTGCCAGCAGTTTCCGTCCCACCGGGGAGCTGTTTTTT; CDR3 protein: CASSFRPTGELFF
V gene: TRBV4-2; J gene: TRBJ2-7; CDR3 length: 16; clone size: few; D gene: TRBD2; CDR3 DNA: TGTGCCAGCAGCCCAATGCGGCGGGAGGCTTGCGACGAGCAGTACTTC; CDR3 protein: CASSPMRREACDEQYF
V gene: TRBV29-1; J gene: TRBJ2-1; CDR3 length: 12; clone size: NA; D gene: TRBD1; CDR3 DNA: TGCAGCGTGGGACAGGGGATATATGAGCAGTTCTTC; CDR3 protein: CSVGQGIYEQFF
V gene: TRBV7-8; J gene: TRBJ1-1; CDR3 length: 17; clone size: NA; D gene: NA; CDR3 DNA: TGTGCCAGCAGCTTAGTCGTGGGCCCCTCCTATGGGGCTGAAGCTTTCTTT; CDR3 protein: CASSLVVGPSYGAEAFF
V gene: TRBV19; J gene: TRBJ1-2; CDR3 length: 16; clone size: NA; D gene: NA; CDR3 DNA: TGTGCCAGTTACGGATGGGGGGCAACGTATAAGGATGGCTACACCTTC; CDR3 protein: CASYGWGATYKDGYTF